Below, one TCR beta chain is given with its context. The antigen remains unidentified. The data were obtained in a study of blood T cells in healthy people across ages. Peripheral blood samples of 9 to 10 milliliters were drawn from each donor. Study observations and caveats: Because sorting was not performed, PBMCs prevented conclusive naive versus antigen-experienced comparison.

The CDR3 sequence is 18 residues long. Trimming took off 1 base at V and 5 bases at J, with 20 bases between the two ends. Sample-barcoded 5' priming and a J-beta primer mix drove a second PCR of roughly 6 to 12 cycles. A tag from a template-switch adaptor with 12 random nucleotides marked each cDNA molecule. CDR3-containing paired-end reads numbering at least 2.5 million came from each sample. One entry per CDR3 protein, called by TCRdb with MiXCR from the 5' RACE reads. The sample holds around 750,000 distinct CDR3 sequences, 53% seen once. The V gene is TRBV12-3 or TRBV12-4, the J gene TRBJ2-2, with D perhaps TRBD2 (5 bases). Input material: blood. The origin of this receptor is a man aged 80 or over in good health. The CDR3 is CASSLVLTAGRKTGELFF. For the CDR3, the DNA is TGTGCCAGCAGTTTAGTCCTGACCGCGGGCCGGAAGACCGGGGAGCTGTTTTTT.